This T cell receptor beta chain emerged from a study of shared clonotypes between healthy human individuals. The overall study: Sampling drew on donors who were a couple of women and a few men aged 18 to 49.

In the authors' workflow: ImmunoSEQ junction-only sequences lacked quality scores, so their filtering differed. Using immunoSEQ multiplex PCR, the repertoire was profiled, and TCRdb retains in-frame clones only, with some absent. From that table come the V and J calls and clone size; the DNA was used to work out D and trimming. The sample includes some 1.5 million clones, over 95% of them seen just once. Donors had no recently reported acute infections or vaccinations and were HIV-negative. The study separated CD4+ cells into CD45RA+ naive and CD45RA-negative memory subsets. CDR1 is KGHSH, CDR2 LQKENI, per germline. J lost 6 bases, V lost 0 bases, and 10 bases had no gene match. The CDR3 length is 17 residues.

The J gene is TRBJ2-1, the V gene TRBV18; 8 bases align to TRBD2. This clonotype originated in a man aged 25-40 years in good health. The sequencing input was naive CD4+ T cells sorted from blood. Described subset: CD45RA+ positively selected. The CDR3 reads CASSPPLAGTWANEQFF. The CDR3 nucleotides read TGTGCCAGCTCACCACCGCTAGCGGGTACCTGGGCCAATGAGCAGTTCTTC.